This section outlines one TCR beta chain sequence together with its context. With 60 Vbeta and 13 Jbeta primers, the PCR was carried out. Assay: immunoSEQ multiplex PCR; the TCRdb copy retains only in-frame clones and omits some. Here the sample spans fewer than 200,000 clones, approximately 77% being singletons. The V segment lost 4 bases and the J segment 6 bases; nucleotides outside the gene matches: 6. Germline-derived CDR1 and CDR2 are SGHAT and FQNNGV. This CDR3 contains 13 residues. The data were taken from a study of cytomegalovirus exposure and HLA in healthy donors. Input material: PBMCs. The receptor was isolated from a man younger than 35 in good health and CMV-seronegative. V and J are TRBV11-2 and TRBJ2-7; 7 bases map to TRBD2. CDR3 amino acids: CASSSLAAREQYF. The CDR3 bases are TGTGCCAGCAGCTCGCTAGCGGCCCGCGAGCAGTACTTC.